Each of the 17 T cell receptor beta chains below was sequenced from the same sample in a study of T cells after yellow fever vaccination (dated by TCRdb to between 2018 and 2021). Receptors were amplified or captured by 5' RACE. TCRdb shows the sequencer as Illumina HiSeq 2500. Using fastp trimming at Q25 and MiXCR clonotype assembly, TCRdb reanalyzed the public sequencing data and kept in-frame beta chains. Each CDR3 protein appears once, grouped with its most common genes and DNA. The sample data list some 320,000 distinct CDR3 sequences, and 8.5% to 10% of these were observed just once. The ten largest account for roughly 18% of the sample. The treatment or condition label here, explained by the study, means: live attenuated yellow fever vaccine strain. The specimen comprised PBMCs, sampled on the day of the first yellow fever vaccination. These receptors were obtained from a man younger than 30 who received the YFV17D yellow fever vaccine.

This clonotype has only a few counts. The J gene is TRBJ1-1, the V gene TRBV10-3; D gene ambiguous. Deletions cut 10 bases from V and 4 bases from J, with 13 bases between. The CDR3 is 12 residues long. Germline CDR1 and CDR2: ENHRY and SYGVKD. Here the CDR3 reads CANAASGTEAFF. As DNA, the CDR3 is TGTGCCAATGCCGCTAGCGGCACTGAAGCTTTCTTT.

This clonotype showed up just a few times. This sequence joins TRBV7-2 and TRBJ2-5, with TRBD1 as a possible D gene (6 bases). The germline V and J ends were trimmed by 5 bases and 5 bases, with 18 bases remaining between them. The germline V gene encodes CDR1 SGHTA and CDR2 FQGNSA. CDR3 size: 15 residues. The CDR3: CASSDRDTLWETQYF. The CDR3 region has the DNA TGTGCCAGCAGCGACCGGGACACGTTGTGGGAGACCCAGTACTTC.

J is TRBJ2-7 and V is TRBV12-3 or TRBV12-4; TRBD1 agrees at 7 bases. The CDR3 is 13 amino acids. V lost 5 bases, J lost 3 bases, and 4 bases stayed unmatched. CDR3 coding DNA: TGTGCCAGCAGTAGGGCAGGGGGCTACGAGCAGTACTTC. Translating it yields CASSRAGGYEQYF.

This clonotype was detected many times. The chain joins TRBV12-3 or TRBV12-4 to TRBJ2-7; D is unresolved. The CDR3 has 14 residues. Trimming shortened V by 1 base and J by 7 bases, and 14 bases separated the two germline ends. The CDR3 sequence: CASSLGPGPREQYF. In nucleotides, the CDR3 is TGTGCCAGCAGTTTAGGGCCAGGCCCAAGAGAGCAGTACTTC.

This clonotype was seen many times. The CDR3 here is CASSYQGTYNEQFF. CDR3 nucleotides: TGTGCCAGCAGTTACCAGGGGACCTACAATGAGCAGTTCTTC. The J gene is TRBJ2-1, the V gene TRBV6-5; D is perhaps TRBD1 (6 bases). The germline CDR1 and CDR2 sequences are MNHEY and SVGAGI. Between the trimmed V and J ends, which lost 2 bases and 2 bases, there was a span of 7 bases. This CDR3 has 14 residues.

The chain employs TRBV18 and TRBJ2-1; D is unclear. V lost 2 bases and J 0 bases, leaving 11 bases between the germline ends. The germline V gene has CDR1 KGHSH and CDR2 LQKENI. CDR3 size: 16 residues. The CDR3 region has the DNA TGTGCCAGCTCACCAGGCACAGCCATCTCCTACAATGAGCAGTTCTTC. Translating gives CASSPGTAISYNEQFF.

This clonotype has ten or more counts. The chain is built from TRBV18 and TRBJ1-1; D is uncertain. In germline, CDR1 is KGHSH, CDR2 LQKENI. This CDR3 is built from 15 residues. V was shortened by 3 bases and J by 0 bases, with 11 bases between the two germline ends. The CDR3 DNA reads TGTGCCAGCTCACCGACCTTGACAATGAACACTGAAGCTTTCTTT. This encodes CASSPTLTMNTEAFF.

This clonotype was seen a handful of times. The chain employs TRBV18 and TRBJ2-1; D may correspond to TRBD1 or TRBD2 (6 bases each). The V gene lost 3 bases and the J gene lost 6 bases, with 12 bases spanning the gap. Germline CDR1 and CDR2: KGHSH and LQKENI. The length of the CDR3 is 14 residues. The CDR3 DNA reads as TGTGCCAGCTCACCTATACAGGGAGGCAATGAGCAGTTCTTC. It yields the protein CASSPIQGGNEQFF. The full variable domain, completed using reference TRBV18 and TRBJ2-1, is NAGVMQNPRHLVRRRGQEARLRCSPMKGHSHVYWYRQLPEEGLKFMVYLQKENIIDESGMPKERFSAEFPKEGPSILRIQQVVRGDSAAYFCASSPIQGGNEQFFGPGTRLTVL.

This clonotype was counted a few times. The chain recombines TRBV14 with TRBJ2-1; D is possibly TRBD2 (6 bases). V gave up 1 base and J gave up 4 bases, with 11 bases separating them. This CDR3 contains 15 residues. Germline-derived CDR1 and CDR2 are SGHDN and FVKESK. For the CDR3, the DNA is TGTGCCAGCAGCCAAGGAGCGGGTCAGTACAATGAGCAGTTCTTC. This sequence encodes CASSQGAGQYNEQFF.

This clonotype has a count of ten or more. This chain links TRBV4-3 with TRBJ2-2; 8 bases match TRBD1. CDR1 LGHNA and CDR2 YSLEER come from the germline V gene. CDR3 length: 17 residues. The V and J ends lost 4 bases and 1 base, in that order; junction bases with no gene match: 8. CDR3 loop: CASSLLTGTGNTGELFF. CDR3 sequence (DNA): TGCGCCAGCAGCCTTCTTACCGGGACAGGGAACACCGGGGAGCTGTTTTTT.

This clonotype was observed a few times. The chain employs TRBV12-3 or TRBV12-4 and TRBJ2-5; maybe TRBD2 (5 bases). Between the trimmed V and J ends, which lost 5 bases and 5 bases, there was a span of 15 bases. This CDR3 is 14 amino acids long. CDR3 protein: CASSPRDGEETQYF. Here the CDR3 DNA reads TGTGCCAGCAGTCCCCGCGACGGGGAGGAGACCCAGTACTTC.

The chain joins TRBV7-6 to TRBJ2-3, with 13 bases that match TRBD2. The CDR3 consists of 14 residues. The V and J ends lost 7 bases and 5 bases, in that order; junction bases with no gene match: 3. CDR1 and CDR2 (germline): SGHVS, FNYEAQ. CDR3 sequence reads: CASKRTSGGDTQYF. CDR3 bases: TGTGCCAGCAAACGGACTAGCGGGGGAGATACGCAGTATTTT.

In its sample, this clonotype was seen a few times. The chain joins TRBV19 to TRBJ2-3, with TRBD2 matching over 10 bases. CDR1 LNHDA and CDR2 SQIVND come from the germline V gene (reference sequence). V was pared by 6 bases and J by 0 bases, with 12 bases of the junction left unmatched. The CDR3 contains 18 residues. CDR3 DNA sequence: TGTGCCAGTAGCGACCTCCCGATAGCGGGGGGCAGCACAGATACGCAGTATTTT. As protein: CASSDLPIAGGSTDTQYF.

This clonotype turned up a few times. This chain connects TRBV24-1 to TRBJ2-1, with D possibly TRBD2 on 6 matching bases. V lost 3 bases and J 8 bases, leaving 10 bases between the germline ends. Germline V gene lookup returns CDR1 KGHDR and CDR2 SFDVKD. The CDR3 totals 13 residues. The CDR3 sequence: CATSDPPGDEQFF. CDR3 nucleotide sequence: TGTGCCACCAGTGATCCACCGGGGGATGAGCAGTTCTTC.

The sample holds a few counts of this clonotype. This chain links TRBV6-2 or TRBV6-3 with TRBJ2-7; D remains ambiguous. This CDR3 comprises 14 residues. Between the trimmed V and J ends, which lost 3 bases and 5 bases, there was a span of 14 bases. The V gene's germline CDR1 is MNHEY and CDR2 SVGEGT. The CDR3 coding sequence is TGTGCCAGCAGTTATGAGGCCTTTCTGCACGAGCAGTACGTC. It translates to CASSYEAFLHEQYV.

The rearrangement uses TRBV10-3 and TRBJ2-7; D might be TRBD2 (5 bases). The CDR3 is 13 residues long. Germline values: CDR1 ENHRY, CDR2 SYGVKD. V was trimmed by 3 bases and J by 3 bases, leaving 9 bases between them. CDR3 in DNA: TGTGCCATCAGTGACCAGAGGGTCTACGAGCAGTACGTC. Its protein product is CAISDQRVYEQYV.

This clonotype occurred a few times. V gene TRBV12-3 or TRBV12-4 combines with J gene TRBJ2-7; no reliable D call. The CDR3 spans 14 residues. V was cut by 2 bases and J by 6 bases, with 14 bases left in between. CDR3 sequence reads: CASSLKGSMGEQYF. The CDR3 DNA reads as TGTGCCAGCAGTTTAAAGGGATCCATGGGCGAGCAGTACTTC.